The 15 T cell receptor beta chains reported below all come from one sample, sequenced in a study of cytomegalovirus exposure and HLA in healthy donors. Sequenced by immunoSEQ multiplex PCR; TCRdb stores in-frame clones only, minus some. The sample gives 150,000 or so clones, just over 85% of which show up once; about 2.2% is in the top ten. Sequencing used PBMCs. Receptor source: a human donor in good health.

The rearrangement uses TRBV18 and TRBJ2-5; possible D gene TRBD1, 6 bases. The V gene lost 1 base and the J gene lost 2 bases, with 8 bases spanning the gap. This CDR3 comprises 14 residues. Germline V gene lookup returns CDR1 KGHSH and CDR2 LQKENI. The CDR3: CASSPRRGQETQYF. Written as DNA, the CDR3 is TGTGCCAGCTCACCACGCAGGGGACAAGAGACCCAGTACTTC.

This clone appeared a single time. The rearrangement uses TRBV27 and TRBJ2-3, with D perhaps TRBD2 (6 bases). Looked up from germline, CDR1 is MNHEY and CDR2 is SMNVEV (reference sequence). V was trimmed by 3 bases and J by 1 base, leaving 11 bases between them. The CDR3 sequence is 15 residues long. This CDR3 is CASSFGGVGTDTQYF. In DNA, the CDR3 is TGTGCCAGCAGTTTCGGGGGAGTGGGCACAGATACGCAGTATTTT.

The chain has TRBV2 and TRBJ2-1; the match to TRBD1 covers 7 bases. After removal of 7 bases from V and 1 base from J, the junction contained 7 bases not matched to a gene. The CDR3 is 15 residues long. CDR1 is SNHLY and CDR2 is FYNNEI in the germline V gene. In DNA form, the CDR3 reads TGTGCCAGCACCCTAGACAGGGTGTCCTACAATGAGCAGTTCTTC. Translating it yields CASTLDRVSYNEQFF.

The chain combines TRBV15 with TRBJ1-2, with D unresolved. Germline CDR1 LNHNV, CDR2 YYDKDF (reference sequence). The germline V and J ends were trimmed by 0 bases and 3 bases, with 17 bases remaining between them. The CDR3 consists of 17 residues. The CDR3 sequence: CATSRDTGPSRDYGYTF. The CDR3 DNA sequence: TGTGCCACCAGCAGAGATACTGGACCCTCGAGGGACTATGGCTACACCTTC.

The rearrangement links TRBV9 to TRBJ2-5, with 9 positions matching TRBD1. Germline V gene sequence: CDR1 SGDLS, CDR2 YYNGEE. V was clipped by 5 bases and J by 5 bases; unmatched bases: 4. This CDR3 comprises 13 residues. The CDR3 bases are TGTGCCAGCAGGGGACAGGGAAAGGAGACCCAGTACTTC. Residues: CASRGQGKETQYF.

This clone showed up just a few times. CDR3 in DNA: TGTGCCAGCAGTGAGAATTTGAGCAGGGCTAATGAAAAACTGTTTTTT. It yields the protein CASSENLSRANEKLFF. The chain couples TRBV25-1 to TRBJ1-4; D is perhaps TRBD1 (5 bases). V lost 3 bases and J lost 3, with 14 bases in between. This CDR3 spans 16 amino acids. Germline V lookup: CDR1 MGHDK, CDR2 SYGVNS.

V gene TRBV7-2 combines with J gene TRBJ1-2; 8 nucleotides align to TRBD1. J was trimmed by 8 bases and V by 1 base; bases with no gene match: 9. The CDR3 contains 15 residues. Germline V gene data show CDR1 as SGHTA and CDR2 as FQGNSA. The CDR3 loop is CASSLGGTGQSGYTF. The CDR3, as DNA: TGTGCCAGCAGCTTAGGTGGGACAGGTCAGTCCGGCTACACCTTC.

The sample holds one count of this clone. The V call is TRBV29-1, the J call TRBJ1-2; 7 bases align to TRBD1. This CDR3 is 13 amino acids long. Germline values: CDR1 SQVTM, CDR2 ANQGSEA. V trimming: 1 base; J trimming: 7 bases; junction bases outside the gene matches: 6. CDR3 nucleotide sequence: TGCAGCGTTGAAGGAGACAGGGTCGGTGGCTACACCTTC. Its translation is CSVEGDRVGGYTF.

This chain joins TRBV6-5 and TRBJ1-2; 8 bases line up with TRBD1. The CDR3 has 15 residues. With 7 bases clipped from V and 4 bases from J, the junction kept 11 bases outside the gene matches. Germline assignment: CDR1 MNHEY and CDR2 SVGAGI. CDR3 sequence: CASKTGDRVGYGYTF. As DNA, the CDR3 is TGTGCCAGCAAGACAGGGGATCGCGTTGGCTATGGCTACACCTTC.

In this sample, this clone turned up a few times. J is TRBJ1-2 and V is TRBV7-9; TRBD1 agrees at 8 bases. V was pared by 5 bases and J by 4 bases, with 15 bases of the junction left unmatched. Germline CDR1 and CDR2: SEHNR and FQNEAQ (reference sequence). The CDR3 has 17 residues. CDR3 bases: TGTGCCAGCAGCCATGGCCGGACAGGGTCGAACATCTATGGCTACACCTTC. Translation: CASSHGRTGSNIYGYTF.

The V call is TRBV10-1, the J call TRBJ2-7, with TRBD2 matching 11 bases. CDR3 length equals 15 residues. Looked up from germline, CDR1 is WNHNN and CDR2 is SYGVQD (reference sequence). After removal of 1 base from V and 5 bases from J, the junction contained 4 bases not matched to a gene. CDR3 nucleotides: TGCGCCAGCAGTGAGTTAGCGGGAGGGCCAAACGAGCAGTACTTC. Translating it yields CASSELAGGPNEQYF.

This clone has a single count. V gene TRBV7-6 combines with J gene TRBJ2-5, with TRBD2 as a possible D gene (5 bases). V dropped 2 bases and J dropped 5 bases, with 18 bases sitting between them. The CDR3 length is 16 residues. CDR1 is SGHVS and CDR2 is FNYEAQ in the germline V gene. The CDR3 here is CASSLSVRAPGETQYF. The DNA for the CDR3 is TGTGCCAGCAGCTTATCGGTCAGAGCCCCGGGGGAGACCCAGTACTTC.

The V and J genes are TRBV6-1 and TRBJ2-2; D unclear. The CDR3 sequence is 17 residues long. V lost 3 bases, J lost 5 bases, and 19 bases lay in between. Germline CDR1 MNHNS, CDR2 SASEGT. CDR3 nucleotides: TGTGCCAGCAGTGACACCAACCTCGCCCGCGGAACCGGGGAGCTGTTTTTT. It specifies CASSDTNLARGTGELFF.

V is TRBV19 and J is TRBJ2-2; 9 bases fit TRBD1. The CDR3 extends over 13 amino acids. The germline V gene has CDR1 LNHDA and CDR2 SQIVND (reference sequence). V shed 9 bases, J shed 6 bases, and the junction held 5 bases outside the gene matches. CDR3 sequence: CASLQGAAGELFF. As DNA, the CDR3 is TGTGCCAGCCTACAGGGGGCGGCCGGGGAGCTGTTTTTT.

This CDR3 is CASRPRGSTEAFF. The CDR3 coding sequence is TGTGCCAGCAGACCCAGGGGAAGCACTGAAGCTTTCTTT. V usage is TRBV6-6 and J usage is TRBJ1-1; tentatively, D is TRBD1 (6 bases). The germline gives CDR1 MNHNY, CDR2 SVGAGI (reference sequence). Trimming left V 6 bases short and J 4 bases short, with 12 bases between. This CDR3 has 13 residues.